This T cell receptor (beta chain) was captured by sequencing in a study of shared clonotypes between healthy human individuals. Methods used by the authors: Filtering differed, since immunoSEQ gave only junction sequences and no quality scores. Clones were read by immunoSEQ multiplex PCR, and TCRdb kept only the in-frame ones, dropping some. That table gives V, J and clone size, and the DNA gave D and trimming. The sample comprises 2 million to 2.5 million clones, approximately 93% of which are singletons, and 0.35% to 0.45% rests with the top ten. Comments on this clone: Other DNA sequences from this sample encode an identical CDR3 as well.

Deletions cut 1 base from V and 0 bases from J, with 12 bases between. The V gene's germline CDR1 is SEHNR and CDR2 FQNEAQ (reference sequence). CDR3 length equals 16 residues. The chain carries TRBV7-9 and TRBJ1-2; D uncertain. The TCR sequence derives from a young man in good health. Some clones in this sample may be carry-over from other donors' samples. The sample taken for sequencing was naive CD4+ T cells from PBMCs. Subset specified: CD45RA+ positively selected. This chain's CDR3 is CASSLGLGSSNYGYTF. The CDR3, as DNA: TGTGCCAGCAGCTTAGGGCTGGGATCCTCTAACTATGGCTACACCTTC.